The text below deals with one T cell receptor beta chain. This sample stems from a study of T cells in Graves' hyperthyroidism and ophthalmopathy. The CDR3 has 14 amino acids. Germline V CDR1 and CDR2: DFQATT, SNEGSKA (reference sequence). V lost 1 base, J lost 8 bases, and 7 bases stayed unmatched. Patients between 18 and 65 years old had hyperthyroidism, newly diagnosed and lasting under 2 months. The source material, RNA transcripts, was used to amplify TCR beta CDR3 regions. The TCR CDR3 first-round RT-PCR relied on the HTBI primer set. TCRdb processed the multiplex PCR reads anew with MiXCR; each CDR3 protein has one entry. The data contain 700,000 to 850,000 distinct CDR3 sequences, about 35% of them singletons.

This chain uses TRBV20-1 with TRBJ2-5; 10 bases match TRBD1. The sequence came from a middle-aged woman with Graves' hyperthyroidism. Sequencing input: blood. CDR3 residues: CSARAKDRGLTQYF. CDR3 DNA sequence: TGCAGTGCTAGAGCGAAGGACAGGGGGTTAACCCAGTACTTC.